This T cell receptor (beta chain) was recovered during a study of T cell responses to AZD1222 COVID-19 vaccine. Germline assignment: CDR1 KGHDR and CDR2 SFDVKD. The CDR3 has 11 residues. Trimming took off 5 bases at V and 5 bases at J, with 3 bases between the two ends. Study-wide findings and caveats: Nearly half of spike-specific TCRs reportedly go after variant regions that carry no mutations. Repertoires were collected only later (after the peak T cell response had occurred). Rises in breadth and depth of Spike-specific TCRs came after two AZD1222 doses.

Comment on this clone: Its target is not known.

TCRdb's copy holds only in-frame clones and misses some; the assay was immunoSEQ multiplex PCR. The table lists some 140,000 clones, roughly 93% of them singletons, with under 3.5% in the top ten. The source of this sequence is an adult in good health. The chain recombines TRBV24-1 with TRBJ2-1; D remains unclear. Material: peripheral blood, obtained on day 0 of AZD1222 vaccination. This CDR3 reads CATSVNNEQFF. CDR3 in DNA: TGTGCCACCAGTGTCAACAATGAGCAGTTCTTC.